The rows below give T cell receptor beta chains drawn from one sample of a study of Graves' ophthalmopathy and Graves' hyperthyroidism. TCRdb processed the multiplex PCR reads anew with MiXCR; each CDR3 protein has one entry. The table lists 230,000 or so distinct CDR3 sequences, about 47% of them singletons. Sequenced sample: peripheral blood. The receptors were sampled from an adult man with Graves' ophthalmopathy. CDR3s include the opening cysteine and the closing phenylalanine or tryptophan. Fields, in order: D gene, clone size, V gene, J gene, CDR3 DNA, CDR3 protein. A D gene is named only where the DNA matches it firmly. Clone size is stated in some rows and not others, as once, few, many or a class when expanded.

d_gene: -; abundance: -; v_gene: TRBV12-3/TRBV12-4; j_gene: TRBJ2-2; CDR3nt: TGTGCCAGCAGGCAGGGGATCGGGGAGCTGTTTTTT; CDR3aa: CASRQGIGELFF
d_gene: -; abundance: -; v_gene: TRBV14; j_gene: TRBJ1-2; CDR3nt: TGTGCCAGCAGCCAAGATATGGGGCTCGGTGGCTACACCTTC; CDR3aa: CASSQDMGLGGYTF
d_gene: -; abundance: many; v_gene: TRBV11-2; j_gene: TRBJ1-2; CDR3nt: TGTGCCAGCAGCTTAGGAGCGGGTGGCGGCTACACCTTC; CDR3aa: CASSLGAGGGYTF
d_gene: -; abundance: -; v_gene: TRBV20-1; j_gene: TRBJ1-3; CDR3nt: TGCAGTGCTAGAGAGTTAGAGACTAGGGGAAACACCATATATTTT; CDR3aa: CSARELETRGNTIYF
d_gene: -; abundance: -; v_gene: TRBV7-9; j_gene: TRBJ2-7; CDR3nt: TGTGCCAGCAGCGCCTTTGAAGTGGGGAACGAGCAGTACTTC; CDR3aa: CASSAFEVGNEQYF
d_gene: TRBD1; abundance: -; v_gene: TRBV20-1; j_gene: TRBJ1-2; CDR3nt: TGCAGTGCCAGGACAGGGGGAAGCAATGGCTACACCTTC; CDR3aa: CSARTGGSNGYTF
d_gene: TRBD1; abundance: few; v_gene: TRBV6-5; j_gene: TRBJ1-2; CDR3nt: TGTGCTAGCAGTTACGACAGGGGGTATGGCTACACCTTC; CDR3aa: CASSYDRGYGYTF
d_gene: -; abundance: -; v_gene: TRBV5-6; j_gene: TRBJ1-2; CDR3nt: TGTGCCAGCAGCCAGGGACCTGATCCCTATGGCTACACCTTC; CDR3aa: CASSQGPDPYGYTF
d_gene: -; abundance: once; v_gene: TRBV7-9; j_gene: TRBJ2-6; CDR3nt: TGTGCCATCCCAACCAGGGAGGGGGCCAACGTCCCGACTTTC; CDR3aa: CAIPTREGANVPTF
d_gene: -; abundance: -; v_gene: TRBV2; j_gene: TRBJ1-5; CDR3nt: TGTGCCAGCCGACCAGAAGGCAATCAGCCCCAGCATTTT; CDR3aa: CASRPEGNQPQHF
d_gene: -; abundance: -; v_gene: TRBV10-3; j_gene: TRBJ1-1; CDR3nt: TGTGCCAGCAGTGAAATGGGGATCTTTACTGAAGCTTTCTTT; CDR3aa: CASSEMGIFTEAFF
d_gene: TRBD2; abundance: -; v_gene: TRBV7-9; j_gene: TRBJ2-2; CDR3nt: TGCGCCAGCAGGGCCGGACCTAGCGGGGGGGCCGTTAATGAGCAGTTTTTT; CDR3aa: CASRAGPSGGAVNEQFF
d_gene: -; abundance: -; v_gene: TRBV24-1; j_gene: TRBJ2-2; CDR3nt: TGTGCCACCAGTGCCCCGGTGCCAGGGGACACCGGGGAGCTGTTTTTT; CDR3aa: CATSAPVPGDTGELFF
d_gene: TRBD2; abundance: once; v_gene: TRBV12-3/TRBV12-4; j_gene: TRBJ2-7; CDR3nt: TGTGCCAGCACCCAGACTAGCGGATCCTACGAGCAGTACTTC; CDR3aa: CASTQTSGSYEQYF
d_gene: -; abundance: -; v_gene: TRBV7-2; j_gene: TRBJ2-6; CDR3nt: TGTGCCAGCAGCCCCGTGGGGGTGAGCTCTGGGGCCAACGTCCTGACTTTC; CDR3aa: CASSPVGVSSGANVLTF
d_gene: -; abundance: -; v_gene: TRBV12-3/TRBV12-4; j_gene: TRBJ1-1; CDR3nt: TGTGCCAGCACTATTTGGAACACTGAAGCTTTCTTT; CDR3aa: CASTIWNTEAFF
d_gene: TRBD1; abundance: -; v_gene: TRBV7-9; j_gene: TRBJ1-1; CDR3nt: TGTGCCAGCAGCTTAGCGGGAGGACAGGCCTCACCCGAAGCTTTCTTT; CDR3aa: CASSLAGGQASPEAFF
d_gene: TRBD2; abundance: few; v_gene: TRBV7-9; j_gene: TRBJ2-7; CDR3nt: TGTGCCAGCAGCTTAGCAGGGAGGGGCGAGCAGTACTTC; CDR3aa: CASSLAGRGEQYF
d_gene: TRBD1; abundance: few; v_gene: TRBV7-6; j_gene: TRBJ1-1; CDR3nt: TGTGCCAGCAGCTTACAAGACAGGGGCGGGAACACTGAAGCTTTCTTT; CDR3aa: CASSLQDRGGNTEAFF
d_gene: -; abundance: few; v_gene: TRBV20-1; j_gene: TRBJ2-7; CDR3nt: TGCAGTGCTAGAGGCGGGACTCCCGGGGACGAGCAGTACTTC; CDR3aa: CSARGGTPGDEQYF
d_gene: -; abundance: few; v_gene: TRBV24-1; j_gene: TRBJ2-7; CDR3nt: TGTGCCACCAGTGATTCGACCTACGAGCAGTACTTC; CDR3aa: CATSDSTYEQYF
d_gene: -; abundance: -; v_gene: TRBV5-1; j_gene: TRBJ2-7; CDR3nt: TGCGCCAGCAGCTTGGTAGTGGTTGGAACCTACGAGCAGTACTTC; CDR3aa: CASSLVVVGTYEQYF
d_gene: -; abundance: -; v_gene: TRBV10-2; j_gene: TRBJ1-2; CDR3nt: TGCGCCAGCAGTGAGTCGACTCGCAGCGTTAGAGAGGTCTCCTATGGCTACACCTTC; CDR3aa: CASSESTRSVREVSYGYTF
d_gene: -; abundance: -; v_gene: TRBV20-1; j_gene: TRBJ2-2; CDR3nt: TGCAGTGCTGTGGAGGAGAACACCGGGGAGCTGTTTTTT; CDR3aa: CSAVEENTGELFF
d_gene: -; abundance: -; v_gene: TRBV5-6; j_gene: TRBJ2-7; CDR3nt: TGTGCCAGCAGCAAGTCGTCCTACGAGCAGTACTTC; CDR3aa: CASSKSSYEQYF
d_gene: TRBD2; abundance: few; v_gene: TRBV10-3; j_gene: TRBJ2-5; CDR3nt: TGTGCCAGCAGTAATTCGGGGGGAAGTCAAGAGACCCAGTACTTC; CDR3aa: CASSNSGGSQETQYF
d_gene: -; abundance: -; v_gene: TRBV7-9; j_gene: TRBJ1-5; CDR3nt: TGTGCCAGCAGCTCGGACGGGGCCCCCCATCAGCCCCAGCATTTT; CDR3aa: CASSSDGAPHQPQHF
d_gene: -; abundance: once; v_gene: TRBV7-9; j_gene: TRBJ1-1; CDR3nt: TGTGCCAGCAGCCTAACGGGGGATGGGACTGAAGCTTTCTTT; CDR3aa: CASSLTGDGTEAFF
d_gene: -; abundance: -; v_gene: TRBV15; j_gene: TRBJ1-6; CDR3nt: TGTGCCACCAGCAGATCCGGTTTAGATTCACCCCTCCACTTT; CDR3aa: CATSRSGLDSPLHF
d_gene: -; abundance: once; v_gene: TRBV6-1; j_gene: TRBJ1-5; CDR3nt: TGTGCCAGCAGTGACAGGGAATATCAGCCCCAGCATTTT; CDR3aa: CASSDREYQPQHF
d_gene: -; abundance: -; v_gene: TRBV12-3/TRBV12-4; j_gene: TRBJ2-2; CDR3nt: TGTGCCAGCAGGGACAAAGCCACCGGGGAGCTGTTTTTT; CDR3aa: CASRDKATGELFF
d_gene: -; abundance: -; v_gene: TRBV19; j_gene: TRBJ2-7; CDR3nt: TGTGCCAGTAGTAAACGGCCGGCAACCTACGAGCAGTACTTC; CDR3aa: CASSKRPATYEQYF
d_gene: -; abundance: many; v_gene: TRBV2; j_gene: TRBJ2-2; CDR3nt: TGTGCCAGCACGGACACCGGGGAGCTGTTTTTT; CDR3aa: CASTDTGELFF
d_gene: -; abundance: -; v_gene: TRBV7-2; j_gene: TRBJ2-7; CDR3nt: TGTGCCAGCAGCTTAGCAGTGGGATGGGGATACGAGCAGTACTTC; CDR3aa: CASSLAVGWGYEQYF
d_gene: TRBD1; abundance: -; v_gene: TRBV12-3/TRBV12-4; j_gene: TRBJ1-5; CDR3nt: TGTGCTAGTGAGAGGGGGCGGAATCAGCCCCAGCATTTT; CDR3aa: CASERGRNQPQHF
d_gene: -; abundance: many; v_gene: TRBV7-8; j_gene: TRBJ2-5; CDR3nt: TGTGCCAGCAGCATCGAGGAGACCCAGTACTTC; CDR3aa: CASSIEETQYF
d_gene: TRBD2; abundance: -; v_gene: TRBV15; j_gene: TRBJ2-3; CDR3nt: TGTGCCACCAGCAGGTACAGAGGACTAGTAGATACGCAGTATTTT; CDR3aa: CATSRYRGLVDTQYF
d_gene: -; abundance: -; v_gene: TRBV2; j_gene: TRBJ1-1; CDR3nt: TGTGCCAGCAGCGTAGCTGGCCAAAACACTGAAGCTTTCTTT; CDR3aa: CASSVAGQNTEAFF
d_gene: -; abundance: few; v_gene: TRBV2; j_gene: TRBJ1-5; CDR3nt: TGTGCCAGCAGTGAAGGACAGCTCCGTCAGCCCCAGCATTTT; CDR3aa: CASSEGQLRQPQHF
d_gene: -; abundance: many; v_gene: TRBV25-1; j_gene: TRBJ2-7; CDR3nt: TGTGCCAGCTCTCCTTTGGGTCAGGCTTACGAGCAGTACTTC; CDR3aa: CASSPLGQAYEQYF
d_gene: -; abundance: -; v_gene: TRBV20-1; j_gene: TRBJ2-5; CDR3nt: TGCAGTGCTAGAGTCGGAGGCATGGAGACCCAGTACTTC; CDR3aa: CSARVGGMETQYF
d_gene: -; abundance: -; v_gene: TRBV7-9; j_gene: TRBJ1-4; CDR3nt: TGTGCCAGCAGCTCAACTAGGGACGAAAAACTGTTTTTT; CDR3aa: CASSSTRDEKLFF
d_gene: -; abundance: -; v_gene: TRBV7-8; j_gene: TRBJ2-7; CDR3nt: TGTGCCAGCAGCTCGGGCAGGGCCGCCTACGAGCAGTACTTC; CDR3aa: CASSSGRAAYEQYF
d_gene: TRBD1; abundance: -; v_gene: TRBV9; j_gene: TRBJ1-2; CDR3nt: TGTGCCAGCAGCGTAACTCCGCAGGGGGGCTATGGCTACACCTTC; CDR3aa: CASSVTPQGGYGYTF
d_gene: TRBD2; abundance: -; v_gene: TRBV10-2; j_gene: TRBJ2-2; CDR3nt: TGCGCCAGCAAGCGGGGTAACACCGGGGAGCTGTTTTTT; CDR3aa: CASKRGNTGELFF